Listed here is a single T cell receptor beta chain. This sample is part of a study of shared T cell receptors in the human thymus. The method was immunoSEQ multiplex PCR; TCRdb's version includes in-frame clones alone and lacks a portion of them. The sample has approximately 730,000 clones, over 75% seen once. Germline values: CDR1 LNHDA, CDR2 SQIVND (reference sequence). V lost 5 bases, J lost 6 bases, and 10 bases stayed unmatched. The CDR3 runs 17 residues. The sample also formed part of further work on human thymus T cells. As that study records: Serving as donors were healthy Finnish infants, each of whom was having open corrective surgery for congenital heart defects. Obtained as resections during corrective heart surgery, the thymus tissue was then studied. Biased V and J segment usage appeared in thymus and peripheral blood. There were highly overlapping thymic repertoires among unrelated individuals, as related research reported.

Sequencing was performed on thymocytes. The TCR comes from a girl less than two years old with a congenital heart defect. The chain joins TRBV19 to TRBJ1-4; 12 positions agree with TRBD1. The CDR3 DNA follows: TGTGCCAGTAGTTGGGACAGGGGGCGCCGGGCGGATGAAAAACTGTTTTTT. It is translated as CASSWDRGRRADEKLFF.